One TCR beta chain is described in this entry. Its antigen is not yet known. No base quality values were provided; no much bigger clone lies one nucleotide off. This specimen comes from a study of graft-versus-host responses after intestinal transplantation (dated by TCRdb to the early 2020s). Regarding the complete study: Multivisceral, liver-intestinal, or isolated intestinal transplants were received by the recipients. To identify alloreactive clones, pre-transplant mixed lymphocyte reaction products were sequenced and then compared with unstimulated pre-transplant donor and recipient T cells. Every recipient was given anti-thymocyte globulin induction, then maintenance tacrolimus and steroids for 3 to 4 years. Bulk TCR-beta CDR3 sequencing was used to track graft-versus-host and host-versus-graft alloreactive T cell clones in the graft, circulation and bone marrow after intestinal transplantation. A cohort of around 25 intestinal transplant recipients, including one retransplant, was enrolled, and a few patients lacking pretransplant specimens were excluded. Rather than being sequenced by the commercial service, samples from a few later patients were sequenced in-house on an Illumina MiSeq and processed with MiXCR. A peak of at least 4% donor T cells among recipient peripheral blood mononuclear cells was the definition used for donor T cell macrochimerism.

What the authors observed across the whole study: Conclusions were limited by the relatively low number and heterogeneity of intestinal transplant patients. Early after transplant, peak levels of circulating GvH clones were found to be associated with declines in HvG clones. GvH clones turned up in recipient bone marrow, with some appearing earlier in ileal mucosa or blood, a pattern consistent with an intestinal mucosal origin. Patients with donor T cell macrochimerism had high GvH to HvG T cell clonal ratios in their allografts.

The method was the immunoSEQ multiplex PCR assay. For most patients, genomic DNA was isolated with the Qiagen DNeasy Blood and Tissue Kit and shipped frozen to Adaptive Biotechnologies for TCR sequencing. For most patients, high-throughput TCR-beta CDR3 sequencing of genomic DNA was performed by Adaptive Biotechnologies. On the study's bioinformatics: Adaptive's ImmunoSEQ software was the source of the TCR sequencing data for 15 to 20 patients, while three other patients were processed with MiXCR and VDJtools. To correct CD4 versus CD8 sorting errors, any sequence found in both subsets at a frequency ratio below 5:1 was removed. CDR3 nucleotide sequences shared between donor and recipient were removed because their origin could not be assigned. To count as alloreactive, a clone needed at least 2-fold expansion over unstimulated cells and a minimum CFSE-low frequency of 0.002% (template counts) or 0.001% (read counts). Mappable clones were those detected in sequenced pre-transplant spleen, lymph node, or MLR CFSE-low populations of the donor or recipient. Cumulative frequency of alloreactive clones was calculated as a percentage of all sequences weighted by copy number. TCRdb limited this immuneACCESS table to in-frame rearrangements with V and J called. A share of clones is missing; checked studies link under half to unresolved V genes, and the rest is unexplained. The D gene and trimming were derived from the DNA, and the V and J assignments and clone size from that table. The sample table holds 40,000 or so clones, of which around 96% were seen once. The top ten hold 0.22% of the sample.

The time point tag for this specimen amounts to: cells obtained before transplantation from donor or recipient. CD3+CD4+ and CD3+CD8+ populations were FACS-sorted from unstimulated pre-transplant donor and recipient cells taken from spleen or lymph nodes. The CDR3 contains 13 residues, cysteine and phenylalanine counted. CDR3 DNA is the only sequence kept; it has 39 bases, read in frame from the first base. The germline V gene supplies CDR1 MDHEN and CDR2 SYDVKM. V is pared back by 6 bases and J by 5 bases, with 11 bases lying between the germline termini. The specimen comprised unstimulated CD8+ T cells sorted from spleen or lymph node cells, sampled before transplant. The TCR was taken from a human donor who was the organ donor for an intestinal transplant. This sequence uses TRBV28 and TRBJ1-5; TRBD1 is perhaps the D gene, given 5 matching bases. The bases read TGTGCCAGCAGACTCCGGGGGGATCAGCCCCAGCATTTT. Its translation is CASRLRGDQPQHF.